One and the same sample provided the 27 T cell receptor beta chains below, sequenced in a study of PD-1 blockade in classical Hodgkin lymphoma. The time point here: newly diagnosed, previously untreated cHL patient sample. The protocol was immunoSEQ multiplex PCR, while the TCRdb copy is restricted to in-frame clones and leaves out a portion. The sample contains roughly 70,000 clones, over 90% of which appear only once. Sequencing was performed on peripheral blood mononuclear cells (PBMCs). The receptors stem from a human donor with classical Hodgkin lymphoma.

The rearrangement links TRBV5-1 to TRBJ1-1; possibly TRBD1 for D (5 bases). The CDR3 is 13 residues long. Germline CDR1 is SGHRS and CDR2 is YFSETQ. Trimming took 2 bases from V and 4 from J, leaving 9 bases between them. The CDR3 sequence: CASSFTGSTEAFF. CDR3 DNA: TGCGCCAGCAGCTTTACAGGAAGCACTGAAGCTTTCTTT.

The chain combines TRBV29-1 with TRBJ2-7, with D hard to call. V lost 6 bases to trimming and J lost 6 bases, with 9 bases between them. The germline V gene has CDR1 SQVTM and CDR2 ANQGSEA. This CDR3 has 10 residues. This CDR3 is CSVANTEQYF. The CDR3 coding sequence is TGCAGCGTCGCAAACACCGAGCAGTACTTC.

The chain joins TRBV5-1 to TRBJ1-1; D might be TRBD1 (6 bases). This CDR3 is built from 15 residues. Germline V gene lookup returns CDR1 SGHRS and CDR2 YFSETQ. The V gene lost 6 bases and the J gene lost 5 bases, with 20 bases spanning the gap. As DNA, the CDR3 is TGCGCCAGCACACGTTGGGGGGGCCTGTTAACTGAAGCTTTCTTT. Its protein is CASTRWGGLLTEAFF.

The V gene is TRBV19, the J gene TRBJ2-7, with D possibly TRBD1 on 5 matching bases. The CDR3 contains 14 residues. CDR1 LNHDA and CDR2 SQIVND come from the germline V gene (reference sequence). V was clipped by 5 bases and J by 3 bases, with 14 bases between them. CDR3 sequence (DNA): TGTGCCAGTAGTGGGGTTGGGGCAAGCTACGAGCAGTACTTC. Its translation: CASSGVGASYEQYF.

This clone was detected once. The chain recombines TRBV6-1 with TRBJ1-3; perhaps TRBD1 as D (5 bases). The CDR3 has 14 residues. Germline V lookup: CDR1 MNHNS, CDR2 SASEGT. Trimming left V 5 bases short and J 4 bases short, with 12 bases between. CDR3 amino acids: CASSSQGLGNTIYF. The DNA for the CDR3 is TGTGCCAGCAGTTCCCAGGGCCTAGGAAACACCATATATTTT.

The chain uses TRBV6-5 and TRBJ2-7; D is possibly TRBD1 or TRBD2 (6 bases each). Trimming took off 6 bases at V and 5 bases at J, with 17 bases between the two ends. The CDR3 contains 14 residues. Germline V gene data show CDR1 as MNHEY and CDR2 as SVGAGI. This chain's CDR3 is CASSPRVGGDEQYF. CDR3 sequence (DNA): TGTGCCAGCAGCCCCCGAGTCGGGGGCGACGAGCAGTACTTC.

The chain links TRBV9 to TRBJ2-5, with TRBD2 identical over 9 bases. After removal of 4 bases from V and 5 bases from J, the junction contained 6 bases not matched to a gene. This CDR3 has 14 amino acids. Per germline, CDR1 SGDLS and CDR2 YYNGEE. CDR3 residues: CASSSSGTSETQYF. DNA for the CDR3: TGTGCCAGCAGCTCCTCCGGGACTAGCGAGACCCAGTACTTC.

The chain employs TRBV6-5 and TRBJ1-2; D gene uncertain. The CDR3 sequence is 12 residues long. Trimming cost V 4 bases and J 1 base, with 4 bases left between them. Germline V gene data show CDR1 as MNHEY and CDR2 as SVGAGI. The CDR3, as DNA: TGTGCCAGCAGTTCCGTTAACTATGGCTACACCTTC. This sequence encodes CASSSVNYGYTF.

The chain uses TRBV4-2 and TRBJ2-3; D ambiguous. Germline CDR1 LGHNA, CDR2 YNFKEQ. The CDR3 has 14 amino acids. Trimming stripped 0 bases from V and 6 bases from J, with 10 bases between. The CDR3 sequence: CASSQDTETDTQYF. CDR3 in DNA: TGTGCCAGCAGCCAAGATACGGAGACGGATACGCAGTATTTT.

This chain joins TRBV7-2 and TRBJ2-1; no clear D gene. From germline, CDR1 is SGHTA and CDR2 FQGNSA. V was pared by 8 bases and J by 9 bases, with 11 bases between. The CDR3 contains 11 residues. CDR3 bases: TGTGCCAGCCGAAGGGTGGCTGAGCAGTTCTTC. It is translated as CASRRVAEQFF.

For this clone: An end of the junction differs from the germline gene, which may be a read error. The rearrangement joins TRBV5-1 to TRBJ2-5, with no clear D. The CDR3 is 14 amino acids. The germline V gene has CDR1 SGHRS and CDR2 YFSETQ. The CDR3 here is CASTLDPVKETQYF. CDR3 DNA sequence: TGCGCCAGCACCTTGGACCCAGTTAAAGAGACCCAGTACTTC.

CDR3 in amino acids: CATGARENTEAFF. CDR3 coding DNA: TGTGCCACGGGGGCGAGGGAGAACACTGAAGCTTTCTTT. The chain uses TRBV10-3 and TRBJ1-1; a possible D gene is TRBD1 (6 bases). Trimming stripped 10 bases from V and 1 base from J, with 13 bases between. CDR3 length: 13 residues. Germline CDR1 and CDR2: ENHRY and SYGVKD.

This clone occurred once. The chain carries TRBV6-1 and TRBJ2-7; no clear D. V gave up 6 bases and J gave up 4 bases, with 10 bases separating them. In germline, CDR1 is MNHNS, CDR2 SASEGT. This CDR3 is 12 amino acids long. This CDR3 reads CASRRQAYEQYF. The CDR3 DNA reads as TGTGCCAGCAGAAGGCAGGCGTACGAGCAGTACTTC.

The gene calls are TRBV27 and TRBJ2-1, with D unresolved. Deletions cut 4 bases from V and 6 bases from J, with 13 bases between. The CDR3 totals 14 residues. CDR1 MNHEY and CDR2 SMNVEV come from the germline V gene (reference sequence). CDR3 nucleotides: TGTGCCAGCAGTTATGAAGACTCCAGCAATGAGCAGTTCTTC. This sequence encodes CASSYEDSSNEQFF.

This chain links TRBV7-2 with TRBJ2-1, with D perhaps given as TRBD1 or TRBD2 (7 bases each). Deletions cut 5 bases from V and 7 bases from J, with 21 bases between. This CDR3 has 16 residues. Germline V lookup: CDR1 SGHTA, CDR2 FQGNSA. The CDR3 DNA reads TGTGCCAGCAGCGCCTCCTCGACTAGCAGGGGGAATGAGCAGTTCTTC. Encoded protein: CASSASSTSRGNEQFF.

The V call is TRBV10-1, the J call TRBJ2-7; D might be TRBD1 (5 bases). CDR3 length equals 16 residues. The V end was cut by 2 bases, the J end by 5 bases, with 19 bases between. Germline V gene data show CDR1 as WNHNN and CDR2 as SYGVQD (reference sequence). The CDR3 loop is CASSEISSGLIDEQYF. CDR3 coding DNA: TGCGCCAGCAGTGAGATTTCGTCAGGGCTTATCGACGAGCAGTACTTC.

The chain carries TRBV5-4 and TRBJ2-5; D perhaps matches TRBD1 (5 bases). CDR1 and CDR2 from the germline V gene are SGHNT and YYREEE (reference sequence). This CDR3 has 15 amino acids. Trimming took off 5 bases at V and 5 bases at J, with 19 bases between the two ends. CDR3 in DNA: TGTGCCAGCAGACCTTTGGGGCCGAACGAGGAGACCCAGTACTTC. It codes for CASRPLGPNEETQYF.

This clone appeared once. Written as DNA, the CDR3 is TGTGCCAGCAGCCCGGGACTAGCGGAATCCTACGAGCAGTACTTC. It yields the protein CASSPGLAESYEQYF. The J gene is TRBJ2-7, the V gene TRBV21-1; TRBD2 reflects the table's D call only, with no check against the DNA. TRBV21-1 is given as a pseudogene. The CDR3 has 15 residues.

The genes are TRBV6-1 and TRBJ1-3; D is unclear. Trimming shortened V by 6 bases and J by 4 bases, and 16 bases separated the two germline ends. The CDR3 runs to 15 residues. Germline assignment: CDR1 MNHNS and CDR2 SASEGT. The CDR3 region is CASSVINLGGNTIYF. For the CDR3, the DNA is TGTGCCAGCAGCGTGATAAACTTGGGCGGAAACACCATATATTTT.

This sequence joins TRBV19 and TRBJ2-5; weak D call: TRBD2 (5 bases). The V gene's germline CDR1 is LNHDA and CDR2 SQIVND (reference sequence). CDR3 length equals 12 residues. Trimming left V 6 bases short and J 2 bases short, with 7 bases between. CDR3 protein: CASRSGQETQYF. CDR3 nucleotides: TGTGCCAGTAGGAGCGGACAAGAGACCCAGTACTTC.

V and J are TRBV10-1 and TRBJ2-3; TRBD2 agrees at 12 bases. CDR1 and CDR2 (germline): WNHNN, SYGVQD (reference sequence). Trimming removed 3 bases from V and 0 bases from J; junction bases left unmatched: 1. The CDR3 extends over 16 amino acids. The CDR3 nucleotides read TGCGCCAGCAGTGATGGGACTAGCGGGAGCACAGATACGCAGTATTTT. It specifies CASSDGTSGSTDTQYF.

The gene calls are TRBV28 and TRBJ1-5; the D is unclear. The germline V gene encodes CDR1 MDHEN and CDR2 SYDVKM. V lost 3 bases and J lost 2, with 11 bases in between. The CDR3 totals 15 residues. DNA for the CDR3: TGTGCCAGCAGTTTGGAGAGGAAGGGCAATCAGCCCCAGCATTTT. Residues: CASSLERKGNQPQHF.

V gene TRBV5-8 combines with J gene TRBJ2-1, with D tentatively TRBD1 or TRBD2 (5 bases each). V lost 2 bases and J lost 12, with 18 bases in between. The CDR3 runs 14 residues. Germline values: CDR1 SGHTS, CDR2 YDEGEE. This CDR3 reads CASSFGDLLVGQFF. DNA for the CDR3: TGTGCCAGCAGCTTCGGGGACCTTTTAGTTGGGCAGTTCTTC.

This chain connects TRBV7-8 to TRBJ2-3; maybe TRBD1 (6 bases). The CDR3 is made up of 16 amino acids. V lost 2 bases and J lost 1, with 13 bases in between. Germline CDR1 and CDR2: SGHVS and FQNEAQ. CDR3 in amino acids: CASSLIAGAGTDTQYF. The CDR3, as DNA: TGTGCCAGCAGCTTAATTGCAGGGGCTGGCACAGATACGCAGTATTTT.

The rearrangement uses TRBV19 and TRBJ2-5; D unresolved. Looked up from germline, CDR1 is LNHDA and CDR2 is SQIVND (reference sequence). Trimming removed 3 bases at V and 5 bases at J, with 13 bases between. This CDR3 spans 14 amino acids. CDR3 in amino acids: CASSIIGIEETQYF. In DNA, the CDR3 is TGTGCCAGTAGTATTATAGGGATCGAGGAGACCCAGTACTTC.

V gene TRBV21-1 combines with J gene TRBJ2-1; TRBD1 was called by the table and not checked on the DNA. TRBV21-1 is marked as a pseudogene. This CDR3 is 16 amino acids long. The CDR3 DNA is TGTGCCAGCAGCCAACAACCGGGACAAAGGTTCAATGAGCAGTTCTTC. This encodes CASSQQPGQRFNEQFF.

This clone came up once. The genes are TRBV7-2 and TRBJ1-5; weak D call: TRBD1 (5 bases). The length of the CDR3 is 15 residues. Per the germline V gene, CDR1 is SGHTA and CDR2 is FQGNSA. V lost 5 bases and J lost 1, with 12 bases in between. The chain's CDR3 is CASSPRRTSNQPQHF. As DNA, the CDR3 is TGTGCCAGCAGCCCCCGACGGACAAGCAATCAGCCCCAGCATTTT.